Described below is a single TCR beta chain sequence and its context. With a J-beta primer mix and a sample-barcoded 5' primer, a second PCR ran roughly 6 to 12 cycles. Tags on each cDNA molecule came from a template-switch adaptor with 12 random nucleotides. One entry per CDR3 protein, called by TCRdb with MiXCR from the 5' RACE reads. There are some 1.6 million distinct CDR3 sequences in the sample; about 31% occur only once, and 11% lies in the top ten. This entry comes from a study of blood T cells in healthy people across ages. The CDR3 is made up of 15 amino acids. Germline trimming cut 6 bases from V and 3 bases from J; bases unmatched to any gene: 11. CDR1 is SGHDT and CDR2 is YYEEEE in the germline V gene.

This sequence originates from a young woman in good health. The chain couples TRBV5-6 to TRBJ1-1; 7 bases map to TRBD1. Sequencing was carried out using blood. The CDR3 reads CASTQGGGGDTEAFF. Here the CDR3 DNA reads TGTGCCAGCACCCAGGGGGGTGGGGGCGACACTGAAGCTTTCTTT.